This TCR beta chain was captured in a study of T-cell reconstitution after alpha-beta-depleted transplantation in children. The study's findings and limits: Newly produced T cells mostly accounted for T-cell counts and diversity one year post-transplant. Several hundred expanded graft clones reportedly gave rise to the alpha-beta T cells present about two months after transplant. Diversity of TCRbeta at day 60 was high in some patients, arising from surviving recipient T cells and thymic progenitors.

The sample holds a few counts of this clonotype. Its antigen is not known. It was with unique molecular identifiers that the TCRbeta library was prepared. TCRdb fed the PCR reads into MiXCR, producing one record per CDR3 protein. Found here are about 460,000 distinct CDR3 sequences, approximately 10% of them singletons; the top ten hold about 14%. This CDR3 has 19 amino acids. V shed 3 bases and J 4 bases; nucleotides not matched to a gene: 15. The germline V gene has CDR1 MGHRA and CDR2 YSYEKL. The source of this sequence is a female patient aged 2-9 years who had a stem cell transplant for aplastic anemia, so the T cells may come from the graft donor. The chain links TRBV4-1 to TRBJ1-3, with 10 positions matching TRBD1. The sequences come from PBMCs, mostly from graft donor cells, collected 180 days after TCRalphabeta/CD19-depleted stem cell transplant. The CDR3 is CASSQMISPGQGKGNTIYF. Written as DNA, the CDR3 is TGCGCCAGCAGCCAGATGATTTCTCCGGGACAGGGGAAAGGAAACACCATATATTTT.